This T cell receptor beta chain was obtained from a study of beta chain features in type 1 diabetes. All of the isolated RNA was reverse transcribed, so expressed TCRB transcripts were sequenced. Sequenced by immunoSEQ multiplex PCR; TCRdb stores in-frame clones only, minus some. The table lists under 250,000 clones, 11% of them singletons. This clone is medium-sized by share. The CDR3 covers 15 residues. Germline V gene lookup returns CDR1 SNHLY and CDR2 FYNNEI. V was shortened by 0 bases and J by 5 bases, with 11 bases between the two germline ends. This chain connects TRBV2 to TRBJ2-1; D is unclear. The sequence was obtained from a man between 18 and 35 years old in good health. The sequenced sample consisted of central memory CD4+ T cells from blood. CDR3 residues: CASSEALGVHNEQFF. The CDR3 nucleotides are TGTGCCAGCAGTGAAGCGCTTGGGGTCCACAATGAGCAGTTCTTC.